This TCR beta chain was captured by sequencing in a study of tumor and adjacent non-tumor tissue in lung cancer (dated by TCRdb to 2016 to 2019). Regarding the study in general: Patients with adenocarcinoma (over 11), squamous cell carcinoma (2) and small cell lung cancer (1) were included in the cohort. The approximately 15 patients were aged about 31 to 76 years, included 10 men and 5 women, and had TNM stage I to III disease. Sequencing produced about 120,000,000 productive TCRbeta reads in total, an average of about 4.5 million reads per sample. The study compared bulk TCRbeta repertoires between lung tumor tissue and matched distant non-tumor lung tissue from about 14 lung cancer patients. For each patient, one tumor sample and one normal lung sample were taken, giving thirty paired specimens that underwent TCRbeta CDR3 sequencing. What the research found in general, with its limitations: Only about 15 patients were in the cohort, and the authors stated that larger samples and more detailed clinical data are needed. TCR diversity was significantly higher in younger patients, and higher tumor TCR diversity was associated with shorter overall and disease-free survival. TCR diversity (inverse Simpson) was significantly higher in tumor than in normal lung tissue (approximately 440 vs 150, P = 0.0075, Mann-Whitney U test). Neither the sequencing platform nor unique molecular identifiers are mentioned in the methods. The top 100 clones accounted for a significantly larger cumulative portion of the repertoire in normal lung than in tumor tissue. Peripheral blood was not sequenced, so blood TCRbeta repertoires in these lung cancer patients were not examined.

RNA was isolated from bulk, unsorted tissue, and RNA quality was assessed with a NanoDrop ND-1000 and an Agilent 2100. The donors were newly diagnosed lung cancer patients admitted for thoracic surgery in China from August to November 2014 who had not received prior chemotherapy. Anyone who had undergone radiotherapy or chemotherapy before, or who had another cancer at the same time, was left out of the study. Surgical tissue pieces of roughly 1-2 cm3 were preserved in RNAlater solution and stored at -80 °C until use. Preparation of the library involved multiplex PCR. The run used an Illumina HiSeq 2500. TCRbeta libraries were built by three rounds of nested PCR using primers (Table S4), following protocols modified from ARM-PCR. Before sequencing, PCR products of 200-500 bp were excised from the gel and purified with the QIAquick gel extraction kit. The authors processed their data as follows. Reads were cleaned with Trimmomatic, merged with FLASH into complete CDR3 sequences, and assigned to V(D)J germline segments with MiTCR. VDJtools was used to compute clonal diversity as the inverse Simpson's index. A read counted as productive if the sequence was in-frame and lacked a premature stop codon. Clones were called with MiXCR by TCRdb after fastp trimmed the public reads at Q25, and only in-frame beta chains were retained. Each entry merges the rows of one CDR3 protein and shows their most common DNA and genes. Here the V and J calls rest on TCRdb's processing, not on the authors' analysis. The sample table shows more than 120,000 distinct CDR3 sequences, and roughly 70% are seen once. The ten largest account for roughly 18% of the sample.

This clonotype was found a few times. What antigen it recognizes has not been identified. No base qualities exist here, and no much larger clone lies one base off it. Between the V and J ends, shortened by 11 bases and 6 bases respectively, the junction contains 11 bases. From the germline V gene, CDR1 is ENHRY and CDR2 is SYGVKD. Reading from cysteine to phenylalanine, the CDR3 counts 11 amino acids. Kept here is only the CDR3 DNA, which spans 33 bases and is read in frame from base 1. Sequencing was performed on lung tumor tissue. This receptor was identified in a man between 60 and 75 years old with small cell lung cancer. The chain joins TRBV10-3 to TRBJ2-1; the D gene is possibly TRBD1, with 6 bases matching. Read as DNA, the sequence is TGTGCCGCCCGGACAGCCAATGAGCAGTTCTTC. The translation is CAARTANEQFF.